Shown below are 13 T cell receptor beta chains from a single sample sequenced in a study of T-cell reconstitution after alpha-beta-depleted transplantation in children. A TCRbeta library incorporating unique molecular identifiers was prepared. TCRdb independently ran MiXCR on the PCR reads; one entry per CDR3 protein. The data contain under 85,000 distinct CDR3 sequences, 15% to 20% of them seen just once; the ten biggest clones take up approximately 55%. The sample here was PBMCs, mostly from graft donor cells, taken 360 days after TCRalphabeta/CD19-depleted stem cell transplant. The source is a male patient aged 2 to 9 who had a stem cell transplant for acute lymphoblastic leukemia, so the T cells may come from the graft donor.

The CDR3 DNA reads as TGCAGTGCGGTCGGGACTAGCGGGAGGGCCGGTAGTGGCGAGCAGTACTTC. Protein product: CSAVGTSGRAGSGEQYF. This chain links TRBV20-1 with TRBJ2-7; 16 nucleotides agree with TRBD2. The CDR3 is 17 residues long. Looked up from germline, CDR1 is DFQATT and CDR2 is SNEGSKA (reference sequence). V was pared by 6 bases and J by 6 bases, with 14 bases of the junction left unmatched.

V usage is TRBV7-9 and J usage is TRBJ2-7; a weak D match, TRBD2 (6 bases). The CDR3 sequence is 13 residues long. Trimming removed 5 bases from V and 3 bases from J, with 11 bases in between. Per germline, CDR1 SEHNR and CDR2 FQNEAQ (reference sequence). The CDR3 reads CASSRSGVYEQYF. The DNA of the CDR3 is TGTGCCAGCAGCCGTAGCGGTGTCTACGAGCAGTACTTC.

This chain uses TRBV2 with TRBJ2-7; 8 bases match TRBD2. Germline V gives CDR1 SNHLY, CDR2 FYNNEI. V lost 2 bases, J lost 3 bases, and 15 bases stayed unmatched. The CDR3 totals 18 residues. DNA of the CDR3: TGTGCCAGCAGTGAAAGGCCCGGGGGGGAGGGACTAGACTACGAGCAGTACTTC. Protein: CASSERPGGEGLDYEQYF.

This clonotype was seen many times. This chain's CDR3 is CSAAEDSRGYTF. The CDR3 nucleotides are TGCAGTGCAGCAGAGGACAGCAGGGGCTACACCTTC. The chain joins TRBV20-1 to TRBJ1-2, with a possible D match to TRBD1 (6 bases). CDR3 length: 12 residues. Germline CDR1 is DFQATT and CDR2 is SNEGSKA (reference sequence). The V and J ends lost 6 bases and 8 bases respectively, with 16 bases between them.

This clonotype came up a few times. The gene calls are TRBV5-1 and TRBJ2-7, with TRBD2 matching 8 bases. V lost 5 bases to trimming and J lost 6 bases; unmatched junction nucleotides: 10. This CDR3 is built from 14 residues. Germline lookup yields CDR1 SGHRS and CDR2 YFSETQ. CDR3 DNA: TGCGCCAGCAGATCTTCTAGCGGGCTGGGCGAGCAGTACTTC. Translating gives CASRSSSGLGEQYF.

V is TRBV5-6 and J is TRBJ1-3, with 7 bases aligning to TRBD1. CDR3 size: 15 residues. Trimming at V came to 1 base and at J to 4 bases, leaving 5 bases not matched to a gene. The germline V gene encodes CDR1 SGHDT and CDR2 YYEEEE. The CDR3 reads CASSLTGASGNTIYF. DNA for the CDR3: TGTGCCAGCAGCTTGACAGGGGCATCCGGAAACACCATATATTTT.

The chain uses TRBV9 and TRBJ2-1, with 10 bases identical to TRBD2. The CDR3 has 16 residues. Germline lookup yields CDR1 SGDLS and CDR2 YYNGEE. The J segment lost 6 bases and the V segment lost 0 bases, leaving 6 bases of the junction unmatched. The CDR3 DNA is TGTGCCAGCAGCGTAGCAGCGCTAGCGGGAGTCAATGAGCAGTTCTTC. It yields the protein CASSVAALAGVNEQFF.

This chain uses TRBV4-2 with TRBJ2-1; TRBD2 aligns across 8 bases. Germline assignment: CDR1 LGHNA and CDR2 YNFKEQ. This CDR3 region has 13 residues. V lost 1 base, J lost 8 bases, and 1 base stayed unmatched. In nucleotides, the CDR3 is TGTGCCAGCAGCCAAGCGGGAGGGGATGAGCAGTTCTTC. Its translation is CASSQAGGDEQFF.

This chain links TRBV20-1 with TRBJ2-1, with a tentative D call TRBD2 (5 bases). V was cut by 2 bases and J by 4 bases, with 12 bases left in between. CDR1 and CDR2 (germline): DFQATT, SNEGSKA (reference sequence). The CDR3 extends over 14 amino acids. The CDR3 DNA reads as TGCAGTGCTAGATATCCGGGAACTTACAATGAGCAGTTCTTC. Encoded protein: CSARYPGTYNEQFF.

At least ten counts were recorded for this clonotype. The chain links TRBV29-1 to TRBJ1-1, with D unresolved. CDR3 length: 11 amino acids. Trimming took 6 bases from V and 11 from J, leaving 16 bases between them. From germline, CDR1 is SQVTM and CDR2 ANQGSEA. The CDR3 region is CSVHGPTTAFF. CDR3 sequence (DNA): TGCAGCGTCCACGGGCCAACGACGGCTTTCTTT.

The chain couples TRBV7-9 to TRBJ2-7; D is undetermined. The CDR3 has 13 amino acids. Germline assignment: CDR1 SEHNR and CDR2 FQNEAQ (reference sequence). The V gene lost 4 bases and the J gene lost 7 bases, with 14 bases spanning the gap. The CDR3: CASSSPWVGEQYF. CDR3 in DNA: TGTGCCAGCAGCTCACCCTGGGTGGGGGAGCAGTACTTC.

The V gene is TRBV5-1, the J gene TRBJ2-5, with 10 nucleotides matching TRBD1. V dropped 2 bases and J dropped 6; count of bases not matched to a gene: 7. The germline gives CDR1 SGHRS, CDR2 YFSETQ. There are 15 residues in the CDR3. CDR3 region: CASSLDGQGGKTQYF. The CDR3 DNA sequence: TGCGCCAGCAGCTTAGACGGACAGGGGGGAAAGACCCAGTACTTC. Based on the CDR3 plus reference TRBV5-1 and TRBJ2-5, the full variable domain is KAGVTQTPRYLIKTRGQQVTLSCSPISGHRSVSWYQQTPGQGLQFLFEYFSETQRNKGNFPGRFSGRQFSNSRSEMNVSTLELGDSALYLCASSLDGQGGKTQYFGPGTRLLVL.

This clonotype was counted a few times. The rearrangement uses TRBV10-2 and TRBJ2-7, with 9 bases that match TRBD1. V trimming: 2 bases; J trimming: 2 bases; junction bases outside the gene matches: 4. This CDR3 contains 15 residues. The V gene's germline CDR1 is WSHSY and CDR2 SAAADI. The chain's CDR3 is CASSEQRQGAYEQYF. The CDR3 DNA sequence: TGCGCCAGCAGTGAGCAGAGACAGGGGGCCTACGAGCAGTACTTC.